The 19 T cell receptor beta chains below were found in one sample sequenced in a study of blood T cell repertoires in COVID-19. Using immunoSEQ multiplex PCR, the repertoire was profiled, and TCRdb retains in-frame clones only, with some absent. The data hold 150,000 or so clones, with over 75% observed a single time. Sequencing was done on a sample of peripheral blood. The origin of the receptors is a woman aged 35 to 49 with acute or convalescent COVID-19.

The chain has TRBV14 and TRBJ1-6; no definite D call. This CDR3 contains 14 residues. The V and J ends lost 0 bases and 7 bases respectively, with 7 bases between them. The germline gives CDR1 SGHDN, CDR2 FVKESK. The CDR3: CASSQELVNSPLHF. CDR3 nucleotide sequence: TGTGCCAGCAGCCAAGAGTTAGTGAATTCACCCCTCCACTTT. Drawing the rest from reference TRBV14 and TRBJ1-6, the complete variable domain is EAGVTQFPSHSVIEKGQTVTLRCDPISGHDNLYWYRRVMGKEIKFLLHFVKESKQDESGMPNNRFLAERTGGTYSTLKVQPAELEDSGVYFCASSQELVNSPLHFGNGTRLTVT.

The rearrangement uses TRBV18 and TRBJ2-5; a possible D gene is TRBD1 (5 bases). The CDR3 has 17 amino acids. V gave up 3 bases and J gave up 5 bases, with 22 bases separating them. CDR1 KGHSH and CDR2 LQKENI come from the germline V gene. CDR3 in DNA: TGTGCCAGCTCACCGGAGATTTCTGGGGCGCGATGGGAGACCCAGTACTTC. This sequence encodes CASSPEISGARWETQYF.

CDR3 DNA: TGCGCCAGCAGCCAAGATGGAGCGGGATTCTCCTACAATGAGCAGTTCTTC. Translation: CASSQDGAGFSYNEQFF. The J gene is TRBJ2-1, the V gene TRBV4-1, with 7 nucleotides matching TRBD2. V shed 0 bases, J shed 0 bases, and the junction held 5 bases outside the gene matches. CDR1 is MGHRA and CDR2 is YSYEKL in the germline V gene. This CDR3 has 17 residues.

The chain combines TRBV30 with TRBJ2-1; 7 bases map to TRBD2. The V gene end was trimmed by 3 bases and the J gene end by 9 bases; junction bases not matched to a gene: 5. CDR3 length: 12 amino acids. Germline CDR1 reads GTSNPN; CDR2 reads SVGIG (reference sequence). CDR3 sequence: CAWSEGEGEQFF. CDR3 coding DNA: TGTGCCTGGAGCGAAGGGGAGGGTGAGCAGTTCTTC. Looking up the rest from reference TRBV30 and TRBJ2-1 gives the full variable domain: SQTIHQWPATLVQPVGSPLSLECTVEGTSNPNLYWYRQAAGRGLQLLFYSVGIGQISSEVPQNLSASRPQDRQFILSSKKLLLSDSGFYLCAWSEGEGEQFFGPGTRLTVL.

The chain carries TRBV19 and TRBJ2-3; 7 positions match TRBD1. Germline CDR1 and CDR2: LNHDA and SQIVND (reference sequence). The CDR3 is 17 residues long. The V gene end was trimmed by 3 bases and the J gene end by 4 bases; junction bases not matched to a gene: 13. The CDR3 sequence is CASSIRSTGMGADTQYF. DNA for the CDR3: TGTGCCAGTAGTATCCGCTCGACAGGGATGGGGGCAGATACGCAGTATTTT.

The V call is TRBV5-1, the J call TRBJ2-7, with TRBD2 as a possible D gene (5 bases). V was clipped by 0 bases and J by 2 bases, with 18 bases between them. Per germline, CDR1 SGHRS and CDR2 YFSETQ. This CDR3 comprises 17 residues. Here the CDR3 DNA reads TGCGCCAGCAGCTTGGAGGGTACGCGGACTTTCACCTACGAGCAGTACTTC. Its translation: CASSLEGTRTFTYEQYF.

The chain is built from TRBV19 and TRBJ1-6; weak D call: TRBD1 (5 bases). V lost 5 bases to trimming and J lost 1 base, with 15 bases between them. CDR3 length equals 17 residues. Looked up from germline, CDR1 is LNHDA and CDR2 is SQIVND (reference sequence). CDR3 bases: TGTGCCAGTAGTTCAGTCGGGGGTTATTCCTATAATTCACCCCTCCACTTT. Encoded protein: CASSSVGGYSYNSPLHF. Full variable domain (rest looked up from reference TRBV19 and TRBJ1-6): DGGITQSPKYLFRKEGQNVTLSCEQNLNHDAMYWYRQDPGQGLRLIYYSQIVNDFQKGDIAEGYSVSREKKESFPLTVTSAQKNPTAFYLCASSSVGGYSYNSPLHFGNGTRLTVT.

The chain recombines TRBV4-1 with TRBJ1-1, with D maybe TRBD1 (5 bases). This CDR3 has 14 residues. CDR1 is MGHRA and CDR2 is YSYEKL in the germline V gene. Trimming removed 3 bases from V and 4 bases from J, with 12 bases in between. CDR3 bases: TGCGCCAGCAGCCATATACAGGAGGGCACTGAAGCTTTCTTT. The encoded protein is CASSHIQEGTEAFF.

The chain links TRBV2 to TRBJ1-5; 7 positions match TRBD1. Per germline, CDR1 SNHLY and CDR2 FYNNEI. This CDR3 is built from 17 residues. V lost 4 bases, J lost 0 bases, and 9 bases stayed unmatched. This CDR3 reads CASSVQGLLYSNQPQHF. The DNA of the CDR3 is TGTGCCAGCAGTGTACAGGGGCTACTATATAGCAATCAGCCCCAGCATTTT.

As DNA, the CDR3 is TGTGCCACCAGTGATTTTGTTCCAGGGGAGAGGAACACCGGGGAGCTGTTTTTT. It translates to CATSDFVPGERNTGELFF. The chain combines TRBV24-1 with TRBJ2-2, with a possible D match to TRBD1 (6 bases). The CDR3 spans 18 residues. Per germline, CDR1 KGHDR and CDR2 SFDVKD. Trimming took off 1 base at V and 1 base at J, with 15 bases between the two ends.

The chain joins TRBV7-9 to TRBJ1-1; D is unresolved. CDR1 SEHNR and CDR2 FQNEAQ come from the germline V gene (reference sequence). CDR3 length: 13 residues. Trimming took off 1 base at V and 0 bases at J, with 3 bases between the two ends. The CDR3 DNA reads TGTGCCAGCAGCTTAGAGCTGAACACTGAAGCTTTCTTT. Its protein product is CASSLELNTEAFF.

The V gene is TRBV11-2, the J gene TRBJ1-1; D gene unclear. The CDR3 totals 13 residues. The V end was cut by 5 bases, the J end by 4 bases, with 11 bases between. CDR1 SGHAT and CDR2 FQNNGV come from the germline V gene. CDR3: CASSHLYGTEAFF. CDR3 nucleotides: TGTGCCAGCAGCCACCTCTACGGCACTGAAGCTTTCTTT.

V and J are TRBV24-1 and TRBJ1-4; the D gene is possibly TRBD1 (5 bases). Germline V gene data show CDR1 as KGHDR and CDR2 as SFDVKD. The V end was cut by 2 bases, the J end by 10 bases, with 13 bases between. This CDR3 has 14 amino acids. DNA of the CDR3: TGTGCCACCAGTGATTCCGGCAGGGAAGGAAAACTGTTTTTT. Translated: CATSDSGREGKLFF.

V is TRBV7-8 and J is TRBJ2-5, with TRBD2 matching 11 bases. This CDR3 spans 21 amino acids. Per the germline V gene, CDR1 is SGHVS and CDR2 is FQNEAQ. The V gene end was trimmed by 4 bases and the J gene end by 5 bases; junction bases not matched to a gene: 24. The CDR3 sequence: CASSSSVLGLAERGPMETQYF. The CDR3 nucleotides are TGTGCCAGCAGCTCCTCTGTGTTGGGACTAGCGGAGCGGGGGCCCATGGAGACCCAGTACTTC.

This clone appeared a single time. J is TRBJ2-7 and V is TRBV18; 9 positions agree with TRBD2. The CDR3 covers 17 residues. Germline V lookup: CDR1 KGHSH, CDR2 LQKENI. The J segment lost 4 bases and the V segment lost 2 bases, leaving 12 bases of the junction unmatched. The CDR3 sequence: CASSPIRAGGPSYEQYF. CDR3 coding DNA: TGTGCCAGCTCACCAATTCGAGCGGGAGGCCCCTCTTACGAGCAGTACTTC.

The sample holds a few counts of this clone. The chain carries TRBV7-3 and TRBJ2-3; 8 nucleotides align to TRBD2. Germline-derived CDR1 and CDR2 are SGHTA and FQGTGA. The CDR3 has 17 amino acids. Losses at the gene ends were 6 bases for V and 6 bases for J; bases not matched to a gene: 17. CDR3 bases: TGTGCCAGCAGGAACTTAGTCCGGGGGGGCTCTGGTGATACGCAGTATTTT. Amino acids: CASRNLVRGGSGDTQYF.

The rearrangement uses TRBV3-1 (or the pseudogene TRBV3-2) and TRBJ2-3, with a tentative D call TRBD2 (5 bases). This CDR3 has 14 residues. Germline CDR1 reads LGHDT; CDR2 reads YNNKEL (reference sequence). V was pared by 4 bases and J by 2 bases, with 10 bases between. CDR3 DNA: TGTGCCAGCAGCCGACGAGCGGTCACAGATACGCAGTATTTT. Residues: CASSRRAVTDTQYF.

This clone appeared once. The CDR3 reads CASSPGRALSGNTIYF. The CDR3 nucleotides read TGTGCCAGCAGCCCGGGCAGGGCTCTCTCTGGAAACACCATATATTTT. The V gene is TRBV3-1 (or the pseudogene TRBV3-2), the J gene TRBJ1-3; D is possibly TRBD1 (5 bases). CDR1 is LGHDT, CDR2 YNNKEL, per germline (reference sequence). V lost 4 bases and J 0 bases, leaving 13 bases between the germline ends. This CDR3 is 16 amino acids long.

J is TRBJ1-2 and V is TRBV16, with a weak D call TRBD1 (5 bases). The CDR3 is 13 amino acids. Trimming shortened V by 4 bases and J by 2 bases, and 8 bases separated the two germline ends. Germline CDR1 and CDR2: KGHSY and FQNENV. The CDR3 sequence: CASSPDRNYGYTF. CDR3 nucleotides: TGTGCCAGCAGCCCCGACAGAAACTATGGCTACACCTTC. The full variable domain, with the rest looked up from reference TRBV16 and TRBJ1-2, is GEEVAQTPKHLVRGEGQKAKLYCAPIKGHSYVFWYQQVLKNEFKFLISFQNENVFDETGMPKERFSAKCLPNSPCSLEIQATKLEDSAVYFCASSPDRNYGYTFGSGTRLTVV.